The clone carrying this T cell receptor (beta chain) was seen only once. This table comes from immunoSEQ multiplex PCR, and its TCRdb copy is limited to in-frame clones, with some not included. Altogether under 250,000 clones are present, approximately 80% being singletons, with the ten largest covering roughly 2%. This sample stems from a study of blood T cell repertoires in COVID-19. About the study: There were acute and convalescent COVID-19 samples, and they came from the United States, Italy and Spain. T cells, B-cell-depleted T cells, or PBMCs provided the cDNA or gDNA that served as material.

V was clipped by 5 bases and J by 5 bases, with 9 bases between them. Germline V gene data show CDR1 as MNHEY and CDR2 as SVGAGI. The CDR3 covers 13 residues. What was sequenced was peripheral blood. The J gene is TRBJ1-4, the V gene TRBV6-5; possible D gene TRBD1, 5 bases. The receptor was derived from a man aged 25 to 45 who had recovered from COVID-19. The CDR3 sequence: CASSLSGNEKLFF. Here the CDR3 DNA reads TGTGCCAGCAGTCTATCAGGGAATGAAAAACTGTTTTTT.